These T cell receptor beta chains were read from a single sample in a study of T cell responses to AZD1222 COVID-19 vaccine. The data were produced by immunoSEQ multiplex PCR, yet TCRdb's version contains in-frame clones alone and is incomplete. The sample includes some 170,000 clones, roughly 90% of them seen just once. Sequences were derived from peripheral blood, sampled 28 days after the second AZD1222 dose. Receptors were obtained from an adult who received the AZD1222 COVID-19 vaccine. CDR3s include the opening cysteine and the closing phenylalanine or tryptophan. The D gene is left open where the match is weak. Size is omitted from some rows. Given values are once, few, many or a class for expanded clones.

CDR3	DNA	size	V	J	D
CASSLRGTDYYGYTF	TGTGCCAGCAGCTTGAGAGGGACCGATTACTATGGCTACACCTTC	.	TRBV5-4	TRBJ1-2	.
CASSQGGGPNTEAFF	TGTGCCAGCAGCCAAGGTGGGGGGCCTAACACTGAAGCTTTCTTT	once	TRBV3-1/TRBV3-2	TRBJ1-1	.
CASREDSEAFF	TGTGCCAGTAGAGAGGACAGTGAAGCTTTCTTT	.	TRBV19	TRBJ1-1	.
CASWDRGIYGYTF	TGTGCCAGCTGGGACAGGGGAATATATGGCTACACCTTC	.	TRBV25-1	TRBJ1-2	TRBD1
CASRLSTWDTEAFF	TGTGCCAGCAGATTGTCTACCTGGGACACTGAAGCTTTCTTT	.	TRBV11-2	TRBJ1-1	.
CASSQRARGTGNEQFF	TGTGCCAGCAGCCAAAGGGCGAGGGGCACAGGGAACGAGCAGTTCTTC	.	TRBV7-9	TRBJ2-1	.
CASSQGAGTTNEKLFF	TGCGCCAGCAGCCAAGGGGCGGGAACAACTAATGAAAAACTGTTTTTT	once	TRBV4-3	TRBJ1-4	.
CASSRSGTSGGVADTQYF	TGTGCTAGCAGCCGATCCGGGACTAGCGGGGGGGTCGCAGATACGCAGTATTTT	.	TRBV7-7	TRBJ2-3	TRBD2
CASSLAPGGYGNQPQHF	TGTGCCAGCAGCTTAGCGCCAGGGGGGTACGGCAATCAGCCCCAGCATTTT	.	TRBV7-2	TRBJ1-5	TRBD1
CASTVQGAVAEAFF	TGTGCCAGCACCGTGCAAGGAGCTGTTGCTGAAGCTTTCTTT	once	TRBV2	TRBJ1-1	.
CASSPGTTNTDTQYF	TGTGCCAGCAGCCCCGGGACAACCAACACAGATACGCAGTATTTT	.	TRBV6-2/TRBV6-3	TRBJ2-3	.
CASSQVGGETQYF	TGTGCCAGCAGCCAAGTGGGCGGGGAGACCCAGTACTTC	.	TRBV4-2	TRBJ2-5	.
CASSSPGTSGGSTDTQYF	TGTGCCAGCAGCTCCCCCGGGACTAGCGGGGGAAGCACAGATACGCAGTATTTT	.	TRBV5-4	TRBJ2-3	TRBD2
CASSDTSGGADTQYF	TGTGCCAGCAGTGACACTAGCGGGGGGGCAGATACGCAGTATTTT	few	TRBV6-4	TRBJ2-3	TRBD2
CASSPGILGNEQFF	TGTGCCAGCAGCCCCGGGATCCTCGGCAATGAGCAGTTCTTC	.	TRBV9	TRBJ2-1	.
CASSGTGVIDNEPQHF	TGTGCCAGCTCCGGGACAGGGGTCATTGACAATGAGCCCCAGCATTTT	once	TRBV27	TRBJ1-5	TRBD1
CASSQEGNTIYF	TGCGCCAGCAGCCAGGAAGGAAACACCATATATTTT	.	TRBV4-3	TRBJ1-3	.
CASSFFALGGTDTQYF	TGTGCCAGCAGTTTTTTTGCTTTGGGGGGCACAGATACGCAGTATTTT	.	TRBV27	TRBJ2-3	.
CASKRTGDQPQHF	TGTGCCAGCAAGCGGACAGGGGACCAGCCCCAGCATTTT	.	TRBV2	TRBJ1-5	TRBD1
CASSEWAGGSEKLFF	TGTGCCAGCAGTGAATGGGCGGGGGGGAGTGAAAAACTGTTTTTT	.	TRBV25-1	TRBJ1-4	.
CASSLVEARGTEAFF	TGTGCCAGCAGCTTGGTGGAGGCCCGGGGTACTGAAGCTTTCTTT	once	TRBV5-6	TRBJ1-1	.
CASSPQGGNQPQHF	TGTGCCAGCAGCCCCCAAGGGGGCAATCAGCCCCAGCATTTT	.	TRBV6-6	TRBJ1-5	.
CASSSASQGNSGNTIYF	TGTGCCAGCAGCTCGGCTTCACAGGGCAACTCTGGAAACACCATATATTTT	.	TRBV5-4	TRBJ1-3	.
CASRRTNTEAFF	TGTGCCAGCAGGCGAACGAACACTGAAGCTTTCTTT	.	TRBV2	TRBJ1-1	.
CASSEAREDTSYEQYF	TGTGCCAGCAGTGAAGCGCGGGAGGATACCTCCTACGAGCAGTACTTC	.	TRBV6-1	TRBJ2-7	TRBD2
CASSERTVGNTIYF	TGTGCCAGCAGTGAGCGGACAGTTGGAAACACCATATATTTT	.	TRBV2	TRBJ1-3	.
CASSLGQTTGANVLTF	TGCGCCAGCAGCTTAGGGCAGACCACTGGGGCCAACGTCCTGACTTTC	.	TRBV5-1	TRBJ2-6	.
CAWRKRNEQYF	TGTGCCTGGAGGAAGAGAAACGAGCAGTACTTC	.	TRBV30	TRBJ2-7	.
CASSLKTRESTDTQYF	TGTGCCAGCAGCTTAAAAACCAGGGAAAGCACAGATACGCAGTATTTT	.	TRBV7-8	TRBJ2-3	.
CASSQGGGALLYEKLFF	TGTGCCAGCAGCCAAGGAGGAGGGGCGTTACTCTATGAAAAACTGTTTTTT	.	TRBV4-2	TRBJ1-4	.
CASSLDSVGAGGRTDTQYF	TGTGCCAGCAGCTTGGATAGTGTCGGGGCGGGGGGCCGCACAGATACGCAGTATTTT	.	TRBV5-8	TRBJ2-3	TRBD2
CASSSDPGVNNEQFF	TGCGCCAGCAGCTCGGACCCCGGGGTCAACAATGAGCAGTTCTTC	.	TRBV5-1	TRBJ2-1	.
CASSLGGLQNTGELFF	TGTGCCAGCAGTTTAGGGGGGCTCCAGAACACCGGGGAGCTGTTTTTT	.	TRBV2	TRBJ2-2	.
CASSYGVSEAFF	TGTGCCAGCAGTTACGGGGTCTCTGAAGCTTTCTTT	.	TRBV6-5	TRBJ1-1	.
CASSPGVGGTLAETQYF	TGTGCCAGCTCACCAGGCGTCGGTGGGACTCTAGCAGAGACCCAGTACTTC	.	TRBV18	TRBJ2-5	.
CASRKGTGRQETQYF	TGTGCCAGCAGGAAGGGGACGGGCCGTCAAGAGACCCAGTACTTC	once	TRBV6-5	TRBJ2-5	.
CAIREGKGGYTF	TGTGCCATCAGGGAGGGGAAAGGGGGCTACACCTTC	.	TRBV10-3	TRBJ1-2	.